The rows below give T cell receptor beta chains drawn from one sample of a study of blood T cell repertoires in COVID-19. Libraries were prepared by immunoSEQ multiplex PCR; TCRdb keeps only in-frame clonotypes and omits some of them. The repertoire has about 190,000 clones, 82% of them found once; the top ten carry 7.8%. Sequences were obtained from peripheral blood. These receptors all come from a woman aged 60-75 years with COVID-19, enrolled during active disease. Both conserved end residues are part of each CDR3. Each record gives: V gene, D gene, J gene, clone size, CDR3 protein, CDR3 DNA. The D gene is left open where the match is weak. A row's size may be missing; if present it is once, few, many or a size class.

V: TRBV7-8
D: TRBD1
J: TRBJ1-2
size: -
CDR3: CASSLEWDRGYAYGYTF
DNA: TGTGCCAGCAGCTTAGAGTGGGACAGGGGTTATGCCTATGGCTACACCTTC

V: TRBV7-2
D: -
J: TRBJ2-5
size: -
CDR3: CASSSAGSRLETQYF
DNA: TGTGCCAGCAGCTCTGCCGGATCTAGGTTGGAGACCCAGTACTTC

V: TRBV29-1
D: TRBD1
J: TRBJ1-1
size: -
CDR3: CSVVLWTGGTEAFF
DNA: TGCAGCGTTGTGTTGTGGACAGGGGGTACTGAAGCTTTCTTT

V: TRBV10-2
D: -
J: TRBJ2-1
size: -
CDR3: CASRVFWTKPAGLYNEQFF
DNA: TGCGCCAGCAGAGTTTTCTGGACTAAGCCCGCTGGGCTCTACAATGAGCAGTTCTTC

V: TRBV14
D: -
J: TRBJ2-2
size: -
CDR3: CASSRTRNTGELFF
DNA: TGTGCCAGCAGCCGAACTAGGAACACCGGGGAGCTGTTTTTT

V: TRBV27
D: TRBD1
J: TRBJ1-4
size: -
CDR3: CASSRGHNNEKLFF
DNA: TGTGCCAGCAGTAGGGGGCATAATAATGAAAAACTGTTTTTT

V: TRBV5-1
D: -
J: TRBJ1-1
size: -
CDR3: CASSLGGPSNTEAFF
DNA: TGCGCCAGCAGCTTGGGAGGGCCCTCGAACACTGAAGCTTTCTTT

V: TRBV24-1
D: TRBD2
J: TRBJ2-1
size: few
CDR3: CATSDLLTSGSLNEQFF
DNA: TGTGCCACCAGTGATCTCCTGACTAGCGGGAGTCTGAATGAGCAGTTCTTC

V: TRBV5-1
D: TRBD2
J: TRBJ2-3
size: -
CDR3: CASSLGGSGGIDTQYF
DNA: TGCGCCAGCAGCCTCGGAGGTAGCGGGGGGATAGATACGCAGTATTTT

V: TRBV6-5
D: TRBD2
J: TRBJ2-5
size: once
CDR3: CASSLGTSGRETQYF
DNA: TGTGCCAGCAGTCTAGGGACTAGCGGGCGGGAGACCCAGTACTTC

V: TRBV7-3
D: -
J: TRBJ1-4
size: -
CDR3: CASSLDSANQKLFF
DNA: TGTGCCAGCAGCTTAGACAGCGCTAATCAAAAACTGTTTTTT

V: TRBV7-9
D: TRBD2
J: TRBJ2-3
size: -
CDR3: CASSLLGRLTDTQYF
DNA: TGTGCCAGCAGCTTACTCGGGAGGTTGACAGATACGCAGTATTTT

V: TRBV19
D: TRBD1
J: TRBJ1-6
size: -
CDR3: CAIREVTGAGSPLHF
DNA: TGTGCCATAAGAGAAGTCACAGGGGCAGGTTCACCCCTCCACTTT

V: TRBV24-1
D: -
J: TRBJ2-1
size: -
CDR3: CATSDLAQGGYNEQFF
DNA: TGTGCCACCAGTGATTTGGCCCAGGGGGGCTACAATGAGCAGTTCTTC

V: TRBV2
D: -
J: TRBJ2-7
size: -
CDR3: CASSDDLSYEQYF
DNA: TGTGCCAGCAGTGACGACTTATCCTACGAGCAGTACTTC

V: TRBV30
D: -
J: TRBJ2-2
size: few
CDR3: CAWSNHQSGELFF
DNA: TGTGCCTGGAGTAATCATCAGTCCGGGGAGCTGTTTTTT

V: TRBV27
D: -
J: TRBJ1-1
size: -
CDR3: CASKDPGRTEAFF
DNA: TGTGCCAGCAAGGATCCAGGGCGGACTGAAGCTTTCTTT

V: TRBV18
D: -
J: TRBJ2-2
size: -
CDR3: CASSSGAGELFF
DNA: TGTGCCAGCTCGTCCGGGGCCGGGGAGCTGTTTTTT

V: TRBV28
D: -
J: TRBJ2-5
size: -
CDR3: CASSLVGRETQYF
DNA: TGTGCCAGCAGTTTGGTAGGGAGGGAGACCCAGTACTTC

V: TRBV11-2
D: TRBD1
J: TRBJ2-1
size: -
CDR3: CASSSYTYDRESYNEQFF
DNA: TGTGCCAGCAGCTCCTATACGTACGACAGGGAAAGTTACAATGAGCAGTTCTTC

V: TRBV12-3/TRBV12-4
D: TRBD2
J: TRBJ2-2
size: -
CDR3: CASSLRETGELFF
DNA: TGTGCCAGCAGTCTGCGGGAGACCGGGGAGCTGTTTTTT

V: TRBV5-4
D: TRBD1
J: TRBJ1-6
size: -
CDR3: CASSSEDRYSSYNSPLHF
DNA: TGTGCCAGCAGCTCAGAGGACAGGTACTCCTCCTATAATTCACCCCTCCACTTT

V: TRBV6-5
D: TRBD1
J: TRBJ2-2
size: -
CDR3: CASSRDRPNTGELFF
DNA: TGTGCCAGCAGTCGGGACAGACCGAACACCGGGGAGCTGTTTTTT

V: TRBV7-2
D: TRBD1
J: TRBJ2-7
size: few
CDR3: CASRKGQGSYEQYF
DNA: TGTGCCAGCAGAAAGGGACAGGGCTCCTACGAGCAGTACTTC

V: TRBV6-5
D: -
J: TRBJ2-1
size: -
CDR3: CASRNSGMWGDEQFF
DNA: TGTGCCAGCAGGAACTCGGGGATGTGGGGGGATGAGCAGTTCTTC

V: TRBV29-1
D: -
J: TRBJ2-7
size: -
CDR3: CSVEGRAREQYF
DNA: TGCAGCGTTGAAGGGAGGGCGCGGGAGCAGTACTTC

V: TRBV27
D: TRBD1
J: TRBJ1-5
size: -
CDR3: CASSLQGVAQPQHF
DNA: TGTGCCAGCAGTTTACAGGGGGTGGCTCAGCCCCAGCATTTT

V: TRBV29-1
D: TRBD2
J: TRBJ2-1
size: -
CDR3: CSVDLAGTNEQFF
DNA: TGCAGCGTTGACCTAGCGGGAACCAATGAGCAGTTCTTC

V: TRBV7-2
D: -
J: TRBJ1-5
size: -
CDR3: CASSLEDSSNQPQHF
DNA: TGTGCCAGCAGCTTAGAGGACAGTAGCAATCAGCCCCAGCATTTT

V: TRBV27
D: -
J: TRBJ1-3
size: -
CDR3: CASSYGSSGNTIYF
DNA: TGTGCCAGCAGTTACGGGAGCTCTGGAAACACCATATATTTT

V: TRBV18
D: TRBD1
J: TRBJ1-5
size: -
CDR3: CASSPRGALSNQPQHF
DNA: TGTGCCAGCTCACCCAGGGGGGCGTTGAGCAATCAGCCCCAGCATTTT

V: TRBV5-5
D: -
J: TRBJ1-2
size: -
CDR3: CASSQSANYGYTF
DNA: TGTGCCAGCAGCCAGAGCGCTAACTATGGCTACACCTTC

V: TRBV18
D: -
J: TRBJ1-6
size: -
CDR3: CASSPPGGLSDSPLHF
DNA: TGTGCCAGCTCACCACCGGGAGGGTTGAGCGATTCACCCCTCCACTTT

V: TRBV5-1
D: TRBD2
J: TRBJ2-1
size: -
CDR3: CASSTGLAGGLYNEQFF
DNA: TGCGCCAGCAGCACGGGACTAGCGGGAGGGTTATACAATGAGCAGTTCTTC

V: TRBV4-2
D: TRBD2
J: TRBJ2-2
size: medium-sized
CDR3: CASSQGRSSGNLNTGELFF
DNA: TGTGCCAGCAGCCAAGGGAGGTCTAGCGGCAACCTAAACACCGGGGAGCTGTTTTTT

V: TRBV28
D: TRBD1
J: TRBJ1-1
size: few
CDR3: CASSLDRANTEAFF
DNA: TGTGCCAGCAGTCTTGACAGGGCCAACACTGAAGCTTTCTTT

V: TRBV3-1/TRBV3-2
D: TRBD2
J: TRBJ2-7
size: -
CDR3: CASSPLAGGPSEQYF
DNA: TGTGCCAGCAGCCCGTTAGCGGGAGGGCCTTCCGAGCAGTACTTC

V: TRBV14
D: -
J: TRBJ2-7
size: -
CDR3: CASSHRGQQAEQYF
DNA: TGTGCCAGCAGCCACCGCGGACAACAAGCCGAGCAGTACTTC

V: TRBV18
D: TRBD1
J: TRBJ1-3
size: -
CDR3: CASSPRGDSLSGNTIYF
DNA: TGTGCCAGCTCACCCAGGGGGGACAGCCTCTCTGGAAACACCATATATTTT

V: TRBV14
D: -
J: TRBJ2-7
size: -
CDR3: CASSRTEAYEQYF
DNA: TGTGCCAGCAGCCGGACAGAAGCCTACGAGCAGTACTTC

V: TRBV27
D: -
J: TRBJ1-2
size: once
CDR3: CASSFLIGGSGGYTF
DNA: TGTGCCAGCAGTTTCCTCATTGGAGGATCGGGTGGCTACACCTTC

V: TRBV11-1
D: TRBD1
J: TRBJ1-3
size: -
CDR3: CASSPRDSRSGNTIYF
DNA: TGTGCCAGCAGCCCAAGGGACAGCCGCTCTGGAAACACCATATATTTT

V: TRBV27
D: -
J: TRBJ2-3
size: -
CDR3: CASSQTRYSTDTQYF
DNA: TGTGCCAGCAGTCAGACACGGTACAGCACAGATACGCAGTATTTT

V: TRBV12-3/TRBV12-4
D: -
J: TRBJ2-7
size: once
CDR3: CASSLAFYEQYF
DNA: TGTGCCAGCAGTTTGGCCTTCTACGAGCAGTACTTC

V: TRBV3-1/TRBV3-2
D: TRBD2
J: TRBJ2-1
size: -
CDR3: CASSKRGLAGPSEQFF
DNA: TGTGCCAGCAGCAAAAGGGGACTAGCGGGGCCTAGTGAGCAGTTCTTC

V: TRBV5-6
D: TRBD1
J: TRBJ1-4
size: many
CDR3: CASSLGTGVTEKLFF
DNA: TGTGCCAGCAGCTTGGGGACAGGGGTGACTGAAAAACTGTTTTTT

V: TRBV28
D: -
J: TRBJ1-2
size: -
CDR3: CASSLSLGGAPGYTF
DNA: TGTGCCAGCAGTTTATCCTTGGGGGGGGCCCCGGGCTACACCTTC

V: TRBV2
D: -
J: TRBJ1-6
size: few
CDR3: CASSWRDVGSPLHF
DNA: TGTGCCAGCAGTTGGCGGGACGTCGGTTCACCCCTCCACTTT

V: TRBV11-3
D: TRBD1
J: TRBJ2-3
size: -
CDR3: CASSSRTGTDTQYF
DNA: TGTGCCAGCAGCTCTAGGACAGGGACAGATACGCAGTATTTT

V: TRBV6-1
D: -
J: TRBJ1-2
size: -
CDR3: CASSDLQGKAGYTF
DNA: TGTGCCAGCAGTGACCTACAGGGAAAAGCTGGCTACACCTTC

V: TRBV9
D: -
J: TRBJ1-2
size: -
CDR3: CASSALTHNYGYTF
DNA: TGTGCCAGCAGCGCCCTGACACATAACTATGGCTACACCTTC

V: TRBV7-3
D: -
J: TRBJ2-5
size: -
CDR3: CASSFGVGETQYF
DNA: TGTGCCAGCAGCTTCGGTGTTGGAGAGACCCAGTACTTC

V: TRBV7-8
D: -
J: TRBJ2-1
size: -
CDR3: CASSLATGYNEQFF
DNA: TGTGCCAGCAGCCTAGCAACAGGATACAATGAGCAGTTCTTC